The clone carrying this TCR beta chain was detected once. Its antigen is not identified. The CDR3 consists of 16 residues. The junction had 11 bases not matched to a gene; V was cut back by 5 bases and J by 1 base. The V gene's germline CDR1 is SGDLS and CDR2 YYNGEE. The entry originates in a study of shared clonotypes between healthy human individuals. Notes on the study in general: Several donors showed sharing of about 4.6% of naive CD4 clonotypes.

The study enrolled healthy HIV-negative adults without recent acute infections or vaccinations as donors. Using immunoSEQ multiplex PCR, the repertoire was profiled, and TCRdb retains in-frame clones only, with some absent. The sample holds around 700,000 clones, around 72% seen once. Sequencing was done on a sample of memory CD4+ T cells sorted from blood. The subset is: CD45RA-negative fraction. The rearrangement uses TRBV9 and TRBJ2-5, with 7 nucleotides matching TRBD2. The source is a young woman in good health. Written as DNA, the CDR3 is TGTGCCAGCAGACCTAATAGCGGGCGCGTCCAAGAGACCCAGTACTTC. Its translation: CASRPNSGRVQETQYF.